This entry concerns a single T cell receptor (beta chain). Its antigen is not identified. The data were taken from a study of cytomegalovirus exposure and HLA in healthy donors. Whole-study findings and limits: In a later analysis, parvovirus B19, influenza, CMV and Epstein-Barr virus appeared linked to several top co-occurrence clusters.

V was shortened by 4 bases and J by 1 base, with 17 bases between the two germline ends. The germline gives CDR1 SNHLY, CDR2 FYNNEI. This CDR3 is 16 amino acids long. The PCR ran on 60 Vbeta and 13 Jbeta primers. Profiled with immunoSEQ multiplex PCR; TCRdb holds only in-frame clones, not every one. The sample carries roughly 89,000 clones, 55% to 70% recorded once. The chain recombines TRBV2 with TRBJ2-7, with D possibly matching TRBD1 (5 bases). This sequence originates from a woman aged 50 to 65 in good health and CMV-seropositive. Sequenced material: PBMCs. CDR3 loop: CASSGSIRGISYEQYF. The CDR3 DNA reads TGTGCCAGCAGTGGATCGATAAGGGGCATTTCCTACGAGCAGTACTTC. The full variable domain, its missing parts supplied by reference TRBV2 and TRBJ2-7, is EPEVTQTPSHQVTQMGQEVILRCVPISNHLYFYWYRQILGQKVEFLVSFYNNEISEKSEIFDDQFSVERPDGSNFTLKIRSTKLEDSAMYFCASSGSIRGISYEQYFGPGTRLTVT.